This T cell receptor (beta chain) was identified in a study of response to subunit inactivated influenza vaccine. Findings and limits, study-wide: The authors suggested that every seasonal influenza vaccination recruits few new T cells.

This clonotype was observed many times. Antigen: not known. From germline, CDR1 is DFQATT and CDR2 SNEGSKA (reference sequence). The V end was cut by 0 bases, the J end by 11 bases, with 10 bases between. The CDR3 contains 12 residues. TCRdb independently ran MiXCR on the RT-PCR reads; one entry per CDR3 protein. Among about 480,000 distinct CDR3 sequences listed, 10% to 15% were seen once. This rearrangement joins TRBV20-1 to TRBJ1-4; D is unresolved. This receptor was taken from a man in his forties or fifties who received an inactivated influenza vaccine. The sample was PBMCs from blood, taken 35 to 45 days after vaccination. CDR3 nucleotides: TGCAGTGCTAGAGATGACGGGTTGAAACTGTTTTTT. Its protein product is CSARDDGLKLFF.